This T cell receptor (beta chain) was sequenced during a study of blood T cell repertoires in COVID-19. The CDR3 consists of 18 residues. Germline values: CDR1 DFQATT, CDR2 SNEGSKA (reference sequence). V trimming: 3 bases; J trimming: 1 base; junction bases outside the gene matches: 14. Original processing notes: Researchers report that nucleated cell counts were estimated from reference gene primer amplification. The assay was immunoSEQ multiplex PCR, and TCRdb's table has in-frame clones only and misses some. The V and J calls and clone size are taken from that table; D and trimming were inferred from the DNA. The table records 150,000 or so clones, about 90% of them present only once. Exposed participants came across a COVID-19 case within 2 weeks before study entry.

The genes are TRBV20-1 and TRBJ2-5; 10 bases are a match to TRBD2. Sequenced sample: PBMCs or T cells enriched from blood (not recorded which). The TCR sequence derives from a woman aged 40 to 50 who had been exposed to COVID-19. Written as DNA, the CDR3 is TGCAGTGCTAGTACCCTAGCGGGAGATAGGAGGCTCCAAGAGACCCAGTACTTC. This gives the protein CSASTLAGDRRLQETQYF.